Following are 29 T cell receptor beta chains from one sample sequenced in a study of T-cell memory formation after mild COVID-19. In TCRdb, the 5' RACE reads were re-called with MiXCR into one record per CDR3 protein. The sample carries roughly 130,000 distinct CDR3 sequences, 15% to 20% recorded once. Sequences were obtained from PBMCs or a T cell subset sorted from them (not recorded which). These receptors were obtained from a man between 18 and 35 years old who had mild COVID-19 (a few samples of this study predate the infection). Cell type and time point are not known.

This clonotype was detected only a few times. CDR3 bases: TGTGCCAGCAGTTTATTTGGGGGTTACGAGCAGTACTTC. It specifies CASSLFGGYEQYF. The chain employs TRBV12-3 or TRBV12-4 and TRBJ2-7; D may correspond to TRBD1 or TRBD2 (5 bases each). This CDR3 has 13 amino acids. The V and J ends lost 2 bases and 4 bases respectively, with 9 bases between them.

This clonotype occurred a few times. The chain has TRBV4-3 and TRBJ2-7; D perhaps matches TRBD2 (5 bases). There are 15 residues in the CDR3. Germline CDR1 LGHNA, CDR2 YSLEER. V was shortened by 3 bases and J by 0 bases, with 12 bases between the two germline ends. For the CDR3, the DNA is TGCGCCAGCAGCCAGATTTGGCTAGCCTCCTACGAGCAGTACTTC. Protein product: CASSQIWLASYEQYF.

The chain combines TRBV11-2 with TRBJ2-5; D gene unclear. Looked up from germline, CDR1 is SGHAT and CDR2 is FQNNGV. V lost 4 bases and J lost 2, with 5 bases in between. The CDR3 spans 12 residues. For the CDR3, the DNA is TGTGCCAGCAGCTGGTGGCAAGAGACCCAGTACTTC. Its translation is CASSWWQETQYF.

The table lists this clonotype with a few counts. The chain has TRBV15 and TRBJ1-4; 7 bases are a match to TRBD1. The CDR3 loop spans 15 amino acids. Germline V gives CDR1 LNHNV, CDR2 YYDKDF (reference sequence). With V trimmed by 4 bases and J by 7 bases, 9 bases remained unmatched. The CDR3 is CATSTRPGGGEKLFF. The CDR3 DNA reads TGTGCCACCAGCACTAGGCCAGGGGGAGGTGAAAAACTGTTTTTT.

The chain is built from TRBV5-1 and TRBJ1-1, with D possibly being TRBD1 (6 bases). The V and J ends lost 2 bases and 4 bases respectively, with 12 bases between them. Germline V lookup: CDR1 SGHRS, CDR2 YFSETQ. The CDR3 has 14 residues. The CDR3 protein is CASSFGGDGTEAFF. The CDR3 DNA reads as TGCGCCAGCAGCTTCGGGGGCGATGGCACTGAAGCTTTCTTT.

This clonotype turned up a few times. The V and J genes are TRBV27 and TRBJ2-3; D call uncertain. This CDR3 has 19 amino acids. Between the trimmed V and J ends, which lost 0 bases and 3 bases, there was a span of 22 bases. Per the germline V gene, CDR1 is MNHEY and CDR2 is SMNVEV (reference sequence). Here the CDR3 DNA reads TGTGCCAGCAGTTTATCTGTTTGGGGTCGTCTTCAAGGAACAGATACGCAGTATTTT. Residues: CASSLSVWGRLQGTDTQYF.

V gene TRBV6-1 combines with J gene TRBJ1-1; D unclear. The CDR3 is made up of 13 amino acids. Between the trimmed V and J ends, which lost 1 base and 4 bases, there was a span of 7 bases. The germline V gene has CDR1 MNHNS and CDR2 SASEGT. The CDR3 loop is CASSEVRSTEAFF. The CDR3 coding sequence is TGTGCCAGCAGTGAAGTGAGGAGCACTGAAGCTTTCTTT.

The V gene is TRBV20-1, the J gene TRBJ2-1; TRBD2 might be the D (7 bases). The V gene's germline CDR1 is DFQATT and CDR2 SNEGSKA (reference sequence). The V and J ends lost 5 bases and 5 bases respectively, with 16 bases between them. This CDR3 has 14 amino acids. The CDR3 DNA is TGCAGTGCTCCGCCTTCCGGGGGGCACAATGAGCAGTTCTTC. The encoded protein is CSAPPSGGHNEQFF.

The sample holds a few counts of this clonotype. This rearrangement joins TRBV6-7 to TRBJ2-3; D unresolved. TRBV6-7 is assigned to the ORF class and has an uncertain function. V gave up 8 bases and J gave up 3 bases, with 6 bases separating them. This CDR3 has 11 amino acids. The CDR3: CASPGTDTQYF. Written as DNA, the CDR3 is TGTGCCAGCCCCGGGACAGATACGCAGTATTTT.

As for this clonotype: Since a much larger clone is just one base distant, this may be a read error. The conserved phenylalanine or tryptophan normally closing the CDR3 is absent here, so this likely arose from a read error. The chain joins TRBV7-8 to TRBJ2-7, with D tentatively TRBD1 (6 bases). Germline loops: CDR1 SGHVS, CDR2 FQNEAQ. This CDR3 has 13 amino acids. V was trimmed by 5 bases and J by 5 bases, leaving 13 bases between them. CDR3 in amino acids: CASSVDRSNEQYA. In DNA form, the CDR3 reads TGTGCCAGCAGCGTCGACAGGTCAAACGAGCAGTACGCC.

A few counts support this clonotype. The V gene is TRBV9, the J gene TRBJ2-5, with D possibly TRBD2 on 6 matching bases. Germline V gene sequence: CDR1 SGDLS, CDR2 YYNGEE. The CDR3 loop spans 14 amino acids. V was cut by 0 bases and J by 5 bases, with 11 bases left in between. CDR3 coding DNA: TGTGCCAGCAGCGTAGCTACTGGAGGGGAGACCCAGTACTTC. Translation gives CASSVATGGETQYF.

The chain combines TRBV15 with TRBJ2-3, with TRBD1 as a possible D gene (7 bases). CDR3 length equals 17 residues. Deletions cut 2 bases from V and 4 bases from J, with 19 bases between. Germline V lookup: CDR1 LNHNV, CDR2 YYDKDF (reference sequence). The CDR3 coding sequence is TGTGCCACCAGCAGACCTCGGGGGCAGGGGGAGGCAGATACGCAGTATTTT. It codes for CATSRPRGQGEADTQYF.

This clonotype was seen only a few times. The V call is TRBV7-9, the J call TRBJ2-1; TRBD1 matches 7 bases. The CDR3 sequence is 13 residues long. Germline V gene sequence: CDR1 SEHNR, CDR2 FQNEAQ (reference sequence). After removal of 4 bases from V and 10 bases from J, the junction contained 7 bases not matched to a gene. This chain's CDR3 is CASSSTGLGEQFF. The CDR3 coding sequence is TGTGCCAGCAGCTCGACAGGGCTAGGGGAGCAGTTCTTC.

This chain uses TRBV2 with TRBJ1-6; maybe TRBD1 (5 bases). The CDR3 loop spans 17 amino acids. Germline CDR1 reads SNHLY; CDR2 reads FYNNEI. V was trimmed by 2 bases and J by 6 bases, leaving 17 bases between them. The CDR3 nucleotides read TGTGCCAGCAGTGAAAGGTCAGGGTGGCTCCTTAATTCACCCCTCCACTTT. Encoded protein: CASSERSGWLLNSPLHF. Based on the CDR3 plus reference TRBV2 and TRBJ1-6, the full variable domain is EPEVTQTPSHQVTQMGQEVILRCVPISNHLYFYWYRQILGQKVEFLVSFYNNEISEKSEIFDDQFSVERPDGSNFTLKIRSTKLEDSAMYFCASSERSGWLLNSPLHFGNGTRLTVT.

The CDR3 sequence: CASRRDTDTGELFF. As DNA, the CDR3 is TGTGCCAGCAGACGGGACACCGACACCGGGGAGCTGTTTTTT. This sequence joins TRBV2 and TRBJ2-2; perhaps TRBD1 as D (6 bases). Germline loops: CDR1 SNHLY, CDR2 FYNNEI. Trimming took 6 bases from V and 3 from J, leaving 11 bases between them. This CDR3 comprises 14 residues.

At least ten counts were recorded for this clonotype. The V and J genes are TRBV5-5 and TRBJ2-2, with TRBD1 matching over 7 bases. The CDR3 covers 14 residues. In germline, CDR1 is SGHKS, CDR2 YYEKEE (reference sequence). Germline trimming cut 7 bases from V and 0 bases from J; bases unmatched to any gene: 3. The CDR3 spells CASLQGTNTGELFF. CDR3 nucleotides: TGTGCCAGCCTACAGGGGACGAACACCGGGGAGCTGTTTTTT.

This clonotype was found a few times. The chain uses TRBV27 and TRBJ2-1, with 7 nucleotides matching TRBD1. Trimming took 5 bases from V and 8 from J; bases not matched to a gene: 15. The CDR3 extends over 16 amino acids. The V gene's germline CDR1 is MNHEY and CDR2 SMNVEV (reference sequence). The CDR3 DNA sequence: TGTGCCAGCAGTCCTTTTGGGGCAGGGGGTTATGATGAGCAGTTCTTC. It encodes CASSPFGAGGYDEQFF.

This chain uses TRBV27 with TRBJ1-6, with 7 bases identical to TRBD1. The junction had 19 bases not matched to a gene; V was cut back by 5 bases and J by 0 bases. CDR3 length: 21 residues. Per the germline V gene, CDR1 is MNHEY and CDR2 is SMNVEV (reference sequence). The CDR3 spells CASSLKLVGQVLSSYNSPLHF. The CDR3 region has the DNA TGTGCCAGCAGTCTGAAACTAGTTGGACAGGTGTTAAGCTCCTATAATTCACCCCTCCACTTT.

The rearrangement uses TRBV5-1 and TRBJ1-5; no definite D call. Trimming took 2 bases from V and 3 from J, leaving 9 bases between them. Germline assignment: CDR1 SGHRS and CDR2 YFSETQ. The CDR3 is 14 residues long. The DNA of the CDR3 is TGCGCCAGCAGCTTAGAAGGAATCAATCAGCCCCAGCATTTT. It is translated as CASSLEGINQPQHF.

This sequence joins TRBV7-9 and TRBJ2-7; possible D gene TRBD1, 6 bases. V was cut by 1 base and J by 6 bases, with 7 bases left in between. The CDR3 is made up of 12 amino acids. The V gene's germline CDR1 is SEHNR and CDR2 FQNEAQ (reference sequence). In nucleotides, the CDR3 is TGTGCCAGCAGCTTAGACAGGGTCGAGCAGTACTTC. It encodes CASSLDRVEQYF.

The chain couples TRBV7-8 to TRBJ1-5, with 8 positions matching TRBD1. The CDR3 is 13 amino acids. The germline CDR1 and CDR2 sequences are SGHVS and FQNEAQ. The V gene end was trimmed by 5 bases and the J gene end by 7 bases; junction bases not matched to a gene: 4. CDR3 region: CASSETGEQPQHF. The CDR3 bases are TGTGCCAGCAGCGAGACAGGGGAACAGCCCCAGCATTTT. Full variable domain (outside the CDR3, taken from reference TRBV7-8 and TRBJ1-5): GAGVSQSPRYKVAKRGQDVALRCDPISGHVSLFWYQQALGQGPEFLTYFQNEAQLDKSGLPSDRFFAERPEGSVSTLKIQRTQQEDSAVYLCASSETGEQPQHFGDGTRLSIL.

V and J are TRBV6-2 or TRBV6-3 and TRBJ1-1, with D perhaps matching TRBD1 (6 bases). CDR1 MNHEY and CDR2 SVGEGT come from the germline V gene. The CDR3 length is 16 residues. V was trimmed by 8 bases and J by 1 base, leaving 20 bases between them. The CDR3, as DNA: TGTGCCAGCCGTTCAGGGTGGGGGCGACAGAACACTGAAGCTTTCTTT. Translating gives CASRSGWGRQNTEAFF.

This clonotype was observed a handful of times. J is TRBJ2-2 and V is TRBV25-1, with D perhaps TRBD1 or TRBD2 (5 bases each). The CDR3 length is 14 residues. The V end was cut by 4 bases, the J end by 3 bases, with 9 bases between. CDR1 is MGHDK, CDR2 SYGVNS, per germline. The CDR3 DNA sequence: TGTGCCAGCAGTGGGGGGATCTACACCGGGGAGCTGTTTTTT. Protein product: CASSGGIYTGELFF.

This clonotype came up many times. The J gene is TRBJ1-1, the V gene TRBV6-5; 7 bases agree with TRBD1. The germline V gene has CDR1 MNHEY and CDR2 SVGAGI. J gave up 4 bases and V 5 bases, and 10 bases lay outside the gene matches. CDR3 length: 15 residues. The CDR3 DNA follows: TGTGCCAGCAGTAGAGCGACAGGGACGAGCACTGAAGCTTTCTTT. Its translation: CASSRATGTSTEAFF.

This clonotype has only a few counts. V is TRBV7-2 and J is TRBJ1-2, with D maybe TRBD1 (6 bases). CDR1 is SGHTA, CDR2 FQGNSA, per germline. V was cut by 5 bases and J by 4 bases, with 20 bases left in between. This CDR3 has 16 residues. The CDR3 loop is CASSPQPGGQLYGYTF. In DNA, the CDR3 is TGTGCCAGCAGCCCTCAGCCGGGAGGACAGCTCTATGGCTACACCTTC. The whole variable domain, remainder taken from reference TRBV7-2 and TRBJ1-2, is GAGVSQSPSNKVTEKGKDVELRCDPISGHTALYWYRQSLGQGLEFLIYFQGNSAPDKSGLPSDRFSAERTGGSVSTLTIQRTQQEDSAVYLCASSPQPGGQLYGYTFGSGTRLTVV.

The chain joins TRBV6-1 to TRBJ1-2; D gene uncertain. The CDR3 covers 13 residues. Germline CDR1 is MNHNS and CDR2 is SASEGT. Trimming stripped 3 bases from V and 1 base from J, with 6 bases between. CDR3: CASSERFNYGYTF. As DNA, the CDR3 is TGTGCCAGCAGTGAGCGGTTTAACTATGGCTACACCTTC.

This sequence joins TRBV12-3 or TRBV12-4 and TRBJ1-2; possible D gene TRBD1, 6 bases. There are 14 residues in the CDR3. The V end lost 2 bases, the J end lost 1 base, and 8 bases lay between the germline ends. The chain's CDR3 is CASSLQGFNYGYTF. CDR3 bases: TGTGCCAGCAGTTTACAGGGGTTTAACTATGGCTACACCTTC.

This chain joins TRBV24-1 and TRBJ1-1; D unclear. The V end was cut by 5 bases, the J end by 5 bases, with 11 bases between. The CDR3 runs 13 residues. Germline values: CDR1 KGHDR, CDR2 SFDVKD. CDR3 in amino acids: CATSARRGTEAFF. DNA for the CDR3: TGTGCCACCAGTGCGAGGAGAGGGACTGAAGCTTTCTTT.

This clonotype turned up a few times. This chain joins TRBV6-6 and TRBJ2-7; TRBD2 is a possible D gene (7 bases). In germline, CDR1 is MNHNY, CDR2 SVGAGI (reference sequence). This CDR3 region has 16 residues. V was pared by 0 bases and J by 2 bases, with 14 bases between. Written as DNA, the CDR3 is TGTGCCAGCAGTTACTCGGGGGGGGCCTCTCCCTACGAGCAGTACGTC. As protein: CASSYSGGASPYEQYV.